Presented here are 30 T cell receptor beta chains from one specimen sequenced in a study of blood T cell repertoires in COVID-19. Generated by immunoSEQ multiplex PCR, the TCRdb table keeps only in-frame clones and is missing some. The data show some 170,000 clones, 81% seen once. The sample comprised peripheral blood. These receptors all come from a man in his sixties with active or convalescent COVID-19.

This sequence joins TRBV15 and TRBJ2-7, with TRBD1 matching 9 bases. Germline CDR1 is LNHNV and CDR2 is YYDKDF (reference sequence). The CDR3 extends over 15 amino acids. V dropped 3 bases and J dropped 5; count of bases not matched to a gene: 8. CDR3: CATSSSGTGNDEQYF. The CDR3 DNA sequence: TGTGCCACCAGCAGCTCCGGGACAGGGAACGACGAGCAGTACTTC.

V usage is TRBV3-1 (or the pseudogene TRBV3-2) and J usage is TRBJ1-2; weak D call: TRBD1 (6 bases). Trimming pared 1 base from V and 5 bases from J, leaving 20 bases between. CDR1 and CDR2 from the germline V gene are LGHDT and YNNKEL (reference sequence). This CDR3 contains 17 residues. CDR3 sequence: CASSQGGTTDFFYGYTF. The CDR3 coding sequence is TGTGCCAGCAGCCAAGGGGGGACAACTGATTTTTTTTATGGCTACACCTTC.

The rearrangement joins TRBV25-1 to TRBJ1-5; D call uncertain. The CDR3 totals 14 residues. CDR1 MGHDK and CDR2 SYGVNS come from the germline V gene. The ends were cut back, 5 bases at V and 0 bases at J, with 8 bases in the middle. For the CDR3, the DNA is TGTGCCAGCAGTCGAGCCGGTAGCAATCAGCCCCAGCATTTT. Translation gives CASSRAGSNQPQHF.

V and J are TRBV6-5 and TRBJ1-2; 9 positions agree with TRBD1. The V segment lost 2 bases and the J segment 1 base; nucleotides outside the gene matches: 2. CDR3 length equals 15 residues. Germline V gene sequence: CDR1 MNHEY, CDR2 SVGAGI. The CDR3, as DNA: TGTGCCAGCAGTTACAACAGGGGGCTTAACTATGGCTACACCTTC. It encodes CASSYNRGLNYGYTF.

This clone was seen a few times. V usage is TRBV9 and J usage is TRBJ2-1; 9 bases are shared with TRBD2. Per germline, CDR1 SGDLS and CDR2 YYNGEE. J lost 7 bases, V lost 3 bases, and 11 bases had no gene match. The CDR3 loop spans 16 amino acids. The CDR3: CASSGRAGGPINEQFF. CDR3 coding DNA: TGTGCCAGCAGCGGACGGGCGGGAGGGCCTATTAATGAGCAGTTCTTC.

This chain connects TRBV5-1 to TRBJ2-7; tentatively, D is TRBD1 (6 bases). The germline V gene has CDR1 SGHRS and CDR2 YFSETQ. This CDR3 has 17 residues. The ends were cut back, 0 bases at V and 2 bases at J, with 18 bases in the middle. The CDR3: CASSLAPGRGITYEQYF. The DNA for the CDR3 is TGCGCCAGCAGCTTGGCTCCGGGCAGGGGCATCACCTACGAGCAGTACTTC.

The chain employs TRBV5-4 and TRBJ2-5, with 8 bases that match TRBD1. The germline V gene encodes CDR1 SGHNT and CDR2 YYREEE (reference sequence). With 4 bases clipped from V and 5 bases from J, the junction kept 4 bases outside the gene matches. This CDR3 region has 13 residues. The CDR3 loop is CASSRTGLETQYF. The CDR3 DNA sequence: TGTGCCAGCAGCCGGACAGGGCTCGAGACCCAGTACTTC. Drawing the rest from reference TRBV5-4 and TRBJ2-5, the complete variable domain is ETGVTQSPTHLIKTRGQQVTLRCSSQSGHNTVSWYQQALGQGPQFIFQYYREEENGRGNFPPRFSGLQFPNYSSELNVNALELDDSALYLCASSRTGLETQYFGPGTRLLVL.

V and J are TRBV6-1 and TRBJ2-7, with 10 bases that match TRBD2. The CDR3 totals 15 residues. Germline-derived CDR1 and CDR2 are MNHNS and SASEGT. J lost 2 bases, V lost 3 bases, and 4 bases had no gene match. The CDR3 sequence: CASSERLAGAYEQYF. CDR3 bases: TGTGCCAGCAGTGAGAGGCTAGCGGGGGCCTACGAGCAGTACTTC.

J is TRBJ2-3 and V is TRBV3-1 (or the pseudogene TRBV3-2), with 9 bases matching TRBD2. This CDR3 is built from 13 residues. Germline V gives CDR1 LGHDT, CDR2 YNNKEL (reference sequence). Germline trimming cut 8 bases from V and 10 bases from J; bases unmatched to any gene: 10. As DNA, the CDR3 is TGTGCCAGCCTGGGTGCGGGGGGGCCTCCGCAGTATTTT. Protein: CASLGAGGPPQYF.

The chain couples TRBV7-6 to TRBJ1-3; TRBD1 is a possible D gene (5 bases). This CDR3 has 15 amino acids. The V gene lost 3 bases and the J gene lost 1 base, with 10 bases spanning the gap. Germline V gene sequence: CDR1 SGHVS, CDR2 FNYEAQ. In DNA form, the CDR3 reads TGTGCCAGCAGCTTGACGGGGGGGTCTGGAAACACCATATATTTT. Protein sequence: CASSLTGGSGNTIYF.

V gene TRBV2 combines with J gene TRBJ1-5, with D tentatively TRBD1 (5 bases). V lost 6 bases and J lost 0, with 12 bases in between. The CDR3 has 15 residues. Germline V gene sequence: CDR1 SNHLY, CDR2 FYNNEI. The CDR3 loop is CASREGLNSNQPQHF. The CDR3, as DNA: TGTGCCAGCAGGGAGGGGCTAAATAGCAATCAGCCCCAGCATTTT.

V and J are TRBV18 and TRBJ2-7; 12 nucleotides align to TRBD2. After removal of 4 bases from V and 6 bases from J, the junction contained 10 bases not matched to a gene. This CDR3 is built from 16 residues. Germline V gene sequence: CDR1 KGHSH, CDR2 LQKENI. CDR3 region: CASSLGGTSGSLEQYF. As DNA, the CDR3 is TGTGCCAGCTCACTCGGAGGGACTAGCGGGTCTCTCGAGCAGTACTTC.

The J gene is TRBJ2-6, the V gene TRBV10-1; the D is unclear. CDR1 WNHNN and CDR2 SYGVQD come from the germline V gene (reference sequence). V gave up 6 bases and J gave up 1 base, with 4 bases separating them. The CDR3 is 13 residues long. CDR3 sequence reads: CASSPSGANVLTF. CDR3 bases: TGCGCCAGCAGCCCGTCTGGGGCCAACGTCCTGACTTTC.

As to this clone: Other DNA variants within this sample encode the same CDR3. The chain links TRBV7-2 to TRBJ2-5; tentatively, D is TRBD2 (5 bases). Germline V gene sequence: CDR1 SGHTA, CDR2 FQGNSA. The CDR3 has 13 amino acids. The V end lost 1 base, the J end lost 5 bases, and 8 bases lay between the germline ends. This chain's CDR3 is CASSLGAVETQYF. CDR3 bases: TGTGCCAGCAGCTTAGGAGCGGTGGAGACCCAGTACTTC.

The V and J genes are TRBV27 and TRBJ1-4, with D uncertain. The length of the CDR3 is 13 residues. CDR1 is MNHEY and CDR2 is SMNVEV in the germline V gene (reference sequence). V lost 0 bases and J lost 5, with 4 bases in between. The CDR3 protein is CASSLSLNEKLFF. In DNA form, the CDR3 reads TGTGCCAGCAGTTTATCCTTAAATGAAAAACTGTTTTTT.

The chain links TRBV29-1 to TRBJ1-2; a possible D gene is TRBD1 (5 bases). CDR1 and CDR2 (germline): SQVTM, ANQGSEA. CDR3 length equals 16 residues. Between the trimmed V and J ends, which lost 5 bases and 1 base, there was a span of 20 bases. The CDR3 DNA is TGCAGCGTTATGCTTCTAGCGGGGACCATTAACTATGGCTACACCTTC. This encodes CSVMLLAGTINYGYTF.

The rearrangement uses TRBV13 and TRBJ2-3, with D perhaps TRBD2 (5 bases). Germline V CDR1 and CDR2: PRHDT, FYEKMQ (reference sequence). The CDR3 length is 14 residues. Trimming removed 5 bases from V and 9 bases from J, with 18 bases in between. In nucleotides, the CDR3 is TGTGCCAGCAGCACTACACCTAGTACGGGGACGCAGTATTTT. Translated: CASSTTPSTGTQYF.

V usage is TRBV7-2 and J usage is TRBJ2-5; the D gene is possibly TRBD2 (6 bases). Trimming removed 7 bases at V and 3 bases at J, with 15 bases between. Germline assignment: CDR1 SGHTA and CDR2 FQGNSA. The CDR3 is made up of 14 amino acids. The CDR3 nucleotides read TGTGCCAGCAAACCGGGACTCTCGGAAGAGACCCAGTACTTC. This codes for CASKPGLSEETQYF.

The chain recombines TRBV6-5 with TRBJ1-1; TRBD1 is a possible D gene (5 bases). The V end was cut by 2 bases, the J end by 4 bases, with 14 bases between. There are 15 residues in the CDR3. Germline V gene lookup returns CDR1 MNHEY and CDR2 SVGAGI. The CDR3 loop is CASSYGGRAVTEAFF. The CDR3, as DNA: TGTGCCAGCAGTTACGGCGGCAGGGCAGTCACTGAAGCTTTCTTT.

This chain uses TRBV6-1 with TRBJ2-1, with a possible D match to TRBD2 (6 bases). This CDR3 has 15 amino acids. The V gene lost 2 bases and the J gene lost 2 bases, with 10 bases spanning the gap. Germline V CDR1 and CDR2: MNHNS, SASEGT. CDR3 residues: CASSEFSGAYNEQFF. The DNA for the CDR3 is TGTGCCAGCAGTGAATTCTCGGGAGCCTACAATGAGCAGTTCTTC.

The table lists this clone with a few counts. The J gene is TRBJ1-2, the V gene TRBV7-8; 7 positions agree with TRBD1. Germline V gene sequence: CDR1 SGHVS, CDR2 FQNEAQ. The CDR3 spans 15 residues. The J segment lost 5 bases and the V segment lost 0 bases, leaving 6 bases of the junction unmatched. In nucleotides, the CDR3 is TGTGCCAGCAGCTTAGCTGCGACAGGGATTTATGGCTACACCTTC. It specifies CASSLAATGIYGYTF.

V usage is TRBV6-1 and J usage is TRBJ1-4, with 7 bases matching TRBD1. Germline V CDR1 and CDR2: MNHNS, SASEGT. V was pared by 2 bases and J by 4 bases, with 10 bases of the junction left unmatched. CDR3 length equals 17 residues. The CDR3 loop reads CASSERPVRDSNEKLFF. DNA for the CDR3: TGTGCCAGCAGTGAACGGCCCGTCCGGGACAGTAATGAAAAACTGTTTTTT.

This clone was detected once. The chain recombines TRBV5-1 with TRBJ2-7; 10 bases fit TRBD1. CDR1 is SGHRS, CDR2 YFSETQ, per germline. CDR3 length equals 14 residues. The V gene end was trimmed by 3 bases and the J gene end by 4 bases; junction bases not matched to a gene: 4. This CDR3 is CASSSTGGPYEQYF. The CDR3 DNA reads TGCGCCAGCAGCTCGACAGGGGGCCCGTACGAGCAGTACTTC.

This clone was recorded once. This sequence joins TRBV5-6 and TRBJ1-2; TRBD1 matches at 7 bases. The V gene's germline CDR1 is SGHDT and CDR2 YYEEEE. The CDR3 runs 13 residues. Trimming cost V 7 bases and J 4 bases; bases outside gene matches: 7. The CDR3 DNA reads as TGTGCCAGCGCTAAAGACAGGGCCTATGGCTACACCTTC. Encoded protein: CASAKDRAYGYTF.

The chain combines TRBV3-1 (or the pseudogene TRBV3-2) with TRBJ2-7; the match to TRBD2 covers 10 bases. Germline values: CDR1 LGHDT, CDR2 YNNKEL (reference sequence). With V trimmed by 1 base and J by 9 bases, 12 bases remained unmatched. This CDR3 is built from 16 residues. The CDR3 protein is CASSQGSSGRAGRQYF. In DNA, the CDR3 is TGTGCCAGCAGCCAAGGATCAAGCGGGAGGGCCGGGAGGCAGTACTTC.

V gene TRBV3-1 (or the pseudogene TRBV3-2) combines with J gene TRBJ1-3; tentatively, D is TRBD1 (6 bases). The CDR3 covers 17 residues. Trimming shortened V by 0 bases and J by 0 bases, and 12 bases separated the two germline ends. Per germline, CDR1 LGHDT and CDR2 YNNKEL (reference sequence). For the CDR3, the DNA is TGTGCCAGCAGCCAAGACCGGACAGTGCGCTCTGGAAACACCATATATTTT. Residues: CASSQDRTVRSGNTIYF.

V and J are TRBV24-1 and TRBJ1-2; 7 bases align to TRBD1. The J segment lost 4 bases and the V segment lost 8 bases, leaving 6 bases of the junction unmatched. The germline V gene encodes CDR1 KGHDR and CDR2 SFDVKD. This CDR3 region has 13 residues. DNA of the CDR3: TGTGCCACCAATGACAGGGATGGCTATGGCTACACCTTC. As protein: CATNDRDGYGYTF.

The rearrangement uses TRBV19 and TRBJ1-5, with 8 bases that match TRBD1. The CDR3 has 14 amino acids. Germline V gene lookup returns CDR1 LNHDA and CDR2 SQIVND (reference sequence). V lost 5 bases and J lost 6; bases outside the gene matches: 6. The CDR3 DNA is TGTGCCAGTAGTCCCAGGGGGCCGGGTCAGCCCCAGCATTTT. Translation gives CASSPRGPGQPQHF.

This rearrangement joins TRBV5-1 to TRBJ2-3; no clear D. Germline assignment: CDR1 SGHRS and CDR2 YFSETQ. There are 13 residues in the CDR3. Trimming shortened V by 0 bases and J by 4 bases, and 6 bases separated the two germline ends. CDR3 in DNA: TGCGCCAGCAGCTTGGGGGCGTCAGATACGCAGTATTTT. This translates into CASSLGASDTQYF.

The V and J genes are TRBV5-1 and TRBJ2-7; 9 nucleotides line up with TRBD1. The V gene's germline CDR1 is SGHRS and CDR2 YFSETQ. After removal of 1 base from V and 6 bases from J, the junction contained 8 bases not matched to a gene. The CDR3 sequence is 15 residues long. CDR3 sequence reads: CASSLSGTGPVEQYF. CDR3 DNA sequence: TGCGCCAGCAGCTTGTCAGGGACAGGGCCGGTCGAGCAGTACTTC.